One sample yielded the 25 T cell receptor beta chains listed below, sequenced in a study of patients and donors after allogeneic stem cell transplantation. TCRdb re-called the RT-PCR reads with MiXCR, one entry per CDR3 protein. The sample records 920,000 or so distinct CDR3 sequences, about a sixth being singletons. Material for sequencing was blood, either unsorted or a sorted T cell fraction (not recorded which). The receptors here all came from a human donor who was either an allogeneic HSCT recipient or a stem cell or donor lymphocyte infusion donor (not recorded which). It is not recorded whose cells these are; they may come from a transplant donor.

The table lists this clonotype with many counts. The rearrangement links TRBV10-3 to TRBJ2-1; 14 nucleotides match TRBD2. V was clipped by 2 bases and J by 4 bases; unmatched bases: 1. This CDR3 is built from 16 residues. Per germline, CDR1 ENHRY and CDR2 SYGVKD. CDR3 sequence reads: CAISERLAGGYNEQFF. CDR3 in DNA: TGTGCCATCAGTGAGAGACTAGCGGGAGGGTACAATGAGCAGTTCTTC.

In its sample, this clonotype was seen a few times. The chain couples TRBV6-1 to TRBJ1-6; D perhaps matches TRBD1 (5 bases). Germline-derived CDR1 and CDR2 are MNHNS and SASEGT. The CDR3 extends over 13 amino acids. Trimming removed 7 bases at V and 7 bases at J, with 11 bases between. The CDR3 DNA reads TGTGCCAGCAACGGGGGTAAAAATTCACCCCTCCACTTT. It yields the protein CASNGGKNSPLHF.

V is TRBV12-3 or TRBV12-4 and J is TRBJ1-2; TRBD1 is a possible D gene (6 bases). This CDR3 is 15 amino acids long. Trimming shortened V by 4 bases and J by 4 bases, and 16 bases separated the two germline ends. The CDR3 coding sequence is TGTGCCAGCAGTTCGTCGGGACAACTATTCTATGGCTACACCTTC. This sequence encodes CASSSSGQLFYGYTF.

This clonotype was recorded a few times. The V call is TRBV4-2, the J call TRBJ2-7; D ambiguous. The CDR3 contains 12 residues. The V gene's germline CDR1 is LGHNA and CDR2 YNFKEQ. The V end lost 0 bases, the J end lost 6 bases, and 6 bases lay between the germline ends. CDR3 in amino acids: CASSQEDGEQYF. In DNA form, the CDR3 reads TGTGCCAGCAGCCAAGAGGATGGCGAGCAGTACTTC.

This clonotype was detected only a few times. The V call is TRBV25-1, the J call TRBJ2-5; no firm D call. This CDR3 is built from 17 residues. V gave up 3 bases and J gave up 1 base, with 18 bases separating them. CDR1 MGHDK and CDR2 SYGVNS come from the germline V gene. The CDR3 DNA follows: TGTGCCAGCAGTGAGAGTGGAAAGAGACACCGCCAAGAGACCCAGTACTTC. It specifies CASSESGKRHRQETQYF. Using reference TRBV25-1 and TRBJ2-5 for the parts outside the CDR3, the full variable domain is EADIYQTPRYLVIGTGKKITLECSQTMGHDKMYWYQQDPGMELHLIHYSYGVNSTEKGDLSSESTVSRIRTEHFPLTLESARPSHTSQYLCASSESGKRHRQETQYFGPGTRLLVL.

This clonotype was counted a single time. This chain uses TRBV7-2 with TRBJ2-5, with D possibly TRBD2 on 5 matching bases. In germline, CDR1 is SGHTA, CDR2 FQGNSA. V shed 5 bases and J shed 5 bases, with 18 bases lying between them. The CDR3 extends over 15 amino acids. The CDR3 sequence is CASSPVWRSGETQYF. CDR3 sequence (DNA): TGTGCCAGCAGCCCCGTTTGGAGGTCTGGGGAGACCCAGTACTTC.

This clonotype was counted between two and nine times. The gene calls are TRBV4-3 and TRBJ1-1; D is perhaps TRBD1 (5 bases). V was clipped by 8 bases and J by 11 bases, with 15 bases between them. The CDR3 extends over 11 amino acids. Germline CDR1 is LGHNA and CDR2 is YSLEER. The CDR3 loop reads CASQRGREAFF. DNA of the CDR3: TGCGCCAGCCAGCGGGGACGAGAGGCTTTCTTT.

This rearrangement joins TRBV7-8 to TRBJ2-5, with D possibly matching TRBD1 (6 bases). CDR1 and CDR2 (germline): SGHVS, FQNEAQ. The CDR3 is 17 amino acids. V was cut by 4 bases and J by 2 bases, with 20 bases left in between. The CDR3 reads CASSSVRGPGSQETQYF. In DNA form, the CDR3 reads TGTGCCAGCAGCTCTGTCAGGGGCCCGGGGTCACAAGAGACCCAGTACTTC.

This clonotype came up a few times. The chain combines TRBV2 with TRBJ2-3, with unresolved D. Trimming removed 7 bases from V and 3 bases from J, with 20 bases in between. Germline V gene lookup returns CDR1 SNHLY and CDR2 FYNNEI. This CDR3 has 16 residues. CDR3 DNA sequence: TGTGCCAGCACCCTCCAAGACCGGCTTGATACAGATACGCAGTATTTT. Encoded protein: CASTLQDRLDTDTQYF. Full variable domain (remainder filled in from reference TRBV2 and TRBJ2-3): EPEVTQTPSHQVTQMGQEVILRCVPISNHLYFYWYRQILGQKVEFLVSFYNNEISEKSEIFDDQFSVERPDGSNFTLKIRSTKLEDSAMYFCASTLQDRLDTDTQYFGPGTRLTVL.

This clonotype has more than one count but fewer than ten. The V and J genes are TRBV12-3 or TRBV12-4 and TRBJ2-3; D is undetermined. Trimming shortened V by 4 bases and J by 0 bases, and 11 bases separated the two germline ends. This CDR3 region has 15 residues. The CDR3 coding sequence is TGTGCCAGCAGTTCCCGACACATAAGCACAGATACGCAGTATTTT. This encodes CASSSRHISTDTQYF.

This clonotype was counted a few times. The chain couples TRBV20-1 to TRBJ2-4; D may be TRBD1 (6 bases). Trimming took 2 bases from V and 1 from J, leaving 18 bases between them. Germline CDR1 reads DFQATT; CDR2 reads SNEGSKA (reference sequence). The CDR3 consists of 17 residues. As DNA, the CDR3 is TGCAGTGCTAGAAATTCAGTGGGGCAGGGGGCCAAAAACATTCAGTACTTC. This encodes CSARNSVGQGAKNIQYF.

This chain links TRBV4-2 with TRBJ2-1, with unresolved D. With 0 bases removed from V and 10 bases from J, the gap between germline ends came to 10 bases. Germline lookup yields CDR1 LGHNA and CDR2 YNFKEQ. The CDR3 consists of 13 residues. CDR3 amino acids: CASSQELGPEQFF. DNA for the CDR3: TGTGCCAGCAGCCAAGAGTTGGGCCCCGAGCAGTTCTTC.

Note on this clonotype: At one end, the junction sequence differs from germline, possibly due to a read error. V is TRBV2 and J is TRBJ2-1; no clear D gene. The CDR3 contains 12 residues. In germline, CDR1 is SNHLY, CDR2 FYNNEI. The CDR3 loop reads CASSEAGRVECF. The CDR3 bases are TGTGCCAGCAGTGAAGCGGGCCGAGTGGAGTGCTTC.

In its sample, this clonotype was seen a few times. The V call is TRBV20-1, the J call TRBJ2-7; D unresolved. Germline V gives CDR1 DFQATT, CDR2 SNEGSKA (reference sequence). CDR3 size: 11 residues. Deletions cut 6 bases from V and 4 bases from J, with 10 bases between. The CDR3 bases are TGCAGTGCCTCAAGACAATACGAGCAGTACTTC. It specifies CSASRQYEQYF.

The V and J genes are TRBV14 and TRBJ1-2, with D perhaps matching TRBD1 (5 bases). The CDR3 covers 14 residues. Germline V lookup: CDR1 SGHDN, CDR2 FVKESK. V lost 1 base to trimming and J lost 5 bases, with 11 bases between them. The CDR3 region has the DNA TGTGCCAGCAGCCAAGTGACAGCCCCATATGGCTACACCTTC. Its translation is CASSQVTAPYGYTF.

The rearrangement uses TRBV29-1 and TRBJ2-1; 8 bases are shared with TRBD2. Unmatched junction bases numbered 3, after V lost 2 bases and J lost 12 bases. This CDR3 region has 11 residues. The germline V gene encodes CDR1 SQVTM and CDR2 ANQGSEA. The CDR3 DNA reads as TGCAGCGTTGAAAGCGGGAGCGGGCAGTTCTTC. Translation: CSVESGSGQFF.

This clonotype appeared a few times. The J gene is TRBJ1-6, the V gene TRBV20-1; D remains unclear. CDR1 and CDR2 (germline): DFQATT, SNEGSKA (reference sequence). The ends were cut back, 7 bases at V and 9 bases at J, with 19 bases in the middle. The CDR3 has 14 residues. The CDR3 spells CSVRRRKSSSPLHF. CDR3 in DNA: TGCAGTGTTAGGCGGCGGAAGTCGTCTTCACCCCTCCACTTT.

This clonotype was observed a handful of times. The chain is built from TRBV27 and TRBJ1-2; the match to TRBD1 covers 7 bases. This CDR3 is built from 15 residues. The germline gives CDR1 MNHEY, CDR2 SMNVEV (reference sequence). V gave up 6 bases and J gave up 3 bases; unmatched junction bases: 10. Here the CDR3 DNA reads TGTGCCAGCAGCTCCTCCCCGACAGGGCACTATGGCTACACCTTC. Amino acid sequence: CASSSSPTGHYGYTF.

This clonotype has more than one count but fewer than ten. The chain combines TRBV10-3 with TRBJ2-1; 8 bases are a match to TRBD2. Germline values: CDR1 ENHRY, CDR2 SYGVKD. V shed 6 bases and J 10 bases; nucleotides not matched to a gene: 11. The CDR3 loop spans 14 amino acids. For the CDR3, the DNA is TGTGCCATCAGCATCCGGGCGGGAGGAGGGGAGCAGTTCTTC. The encoded protein is CAISIRAGGGEQFF.

The J gene is TRBJ2-1, the V gene TRBV5-1; D possibly corresponds to TRBD2 (5 bases). CDR3 length equals 16 residues. The V end was cut by 4 bases, the J end by 0 bases, with 14 bases between. Germline CDR1 and CDR2: SGHRS and YFSETQ. CDR3 in amino acids: CASSPQWERSYNEQFF. In DNA form, the CDR3 reads TGCGCCAGCAGCCCACAATGGGAGCGCTCCTACAATGAGCAGTTCTTC. The variable domain in full, completed from reference TRBV5-1 and TRBJ2-1, reads KAGVTQTPRYLIKTRGQQVTLSCSPISGHRSVSWYQQTPGQGLQFLFEYFSETQRNKGNFPGRFSGRQFSNSRSEMNVSTLELGDSALYLCASSPQWERSYNEQFFGPGTRLTVL.

The chain links TRBV9 to TRBJ2-7, with 9 bases fitting TRBD1. Germline CDR1 reads SGDLS; CDR2 reads YYNGEE. The CDR3 contains 15 residues. J gave up 5 bases and V 1 base, and 7 bases lay outside the gene matches. Here the CDR3 DNA reads TGTGCCAGCAGCGTACGGGGGACAGGGAACAACGAGCAGTACTTC. Its protein is CASSVRGTGNNEQYF. Filled out from reference TRBV9 and TRBJ2-7, the complete variable domain reads DSGVTQTPKHLITATGQRVTLRCSPRSGDLSVYWYQQSLDQGLQFLIQYYNGEERAKGNILERFSAQQFPDLHSELNLSSLELGDSALYFCASSVRGTGNNEQYFGPGTRLTVT.

There are a few counts of this clonotype. The genes are TRBV4-2 and TRBJ2-1, with 9 bases that match TRBD1. CDR1 is LGHNA and CDR2 is YNFKEQ in the germline V gene. This CDR3 region has 15 residues. With 4 bases clipped from V and 6 bases from J, the junction kept 7 bases outside the gene matches. The CDR3 loop is CASSPGQGFANEQFF. Written as DNA, the CDR3 is TGTGCCAGCAGCCCGGGACAGGGTTTTGCCAATGAGCAGTTCTTC.

V is TRBV11-3 and J is TRBJ2-7; D is perhaps TRBD2 (6 bases). This CDR3 has 16 residues. Germline-derived CDR1 and CDR2 are SGHNT and YENEEA. Trimming cost V 2 bases and J 2 bases, with 16 bases left between them. This chain's CDR3 is CASSLRSGLAPYEQYF. CDR3 sequence (DNA): TGTGCCAGCAGCTTAAGATCGGGTCTAGCGCCCTACGAGCAGTACTTC.

The chain joins TRBV7-7 to TRBJ2-7; 10 bases are shared with TRBD2. The CDR3 sequence is 17 residues long. Germline values: CDR1 SSHAT, CDR2 FNYEAQ (reference sequence). V lost 0 bases, J lost 5 bases, and 10 bases stayed unmatched. For the CDR3, the DNA is TGTGCCAGCAGCTTAGCTGCTAGCGGGAGTGCTCGGCACGAGCAGTACTTC. This gives the protein CASSLAASGSARHEQYF.

This rearrangement joins TRBV20-1 to TRBJ2-2; 9 nucleotides agree with TRBD1. After removal of 0 bases from V and 2 bases from J, the junction contained 7 bases not matched to a gene. The germline V gene has CDR1 DFQATT and CDR2 SNEGSKA (reference sequence). This CDR3 is 17 amino acids long. CDR3 coding DNA: TGCAGTGCTAGAGATAGGCGGGACAGGGCTAACACCGGGGAGCTGTTTTTT. This gives the protein CSARDRRDRANTGELFF.